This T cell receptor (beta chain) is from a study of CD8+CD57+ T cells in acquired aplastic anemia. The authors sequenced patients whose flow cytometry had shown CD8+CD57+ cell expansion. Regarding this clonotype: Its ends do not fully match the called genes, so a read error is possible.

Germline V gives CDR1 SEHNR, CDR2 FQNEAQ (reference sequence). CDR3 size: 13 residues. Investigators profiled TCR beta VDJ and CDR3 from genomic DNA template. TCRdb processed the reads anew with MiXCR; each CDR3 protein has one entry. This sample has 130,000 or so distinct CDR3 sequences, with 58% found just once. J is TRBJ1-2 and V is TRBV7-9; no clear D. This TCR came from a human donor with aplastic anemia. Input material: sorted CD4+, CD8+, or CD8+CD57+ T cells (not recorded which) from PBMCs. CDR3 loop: CASSPAGNYGCTF. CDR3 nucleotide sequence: TGTGCCAGCAGCCCGGCTGGGAACTATGGCTGCACCTTC.